This T cell receptor beta chain was identified during a study of blood T cells in healthy people across ages (dated by TCRdb to 2014 to 2015). About the full investigation: Template switching captured roughly one uniquely barcoded TCR beta cDNA molecule per two T cells in model experiments. Age-related changes in TCR beta repertoire diversity were measured in the study by deep sequencing normalized with unique cDNA molecular identifiers. Using the same blood draw, the study looked at two additional independent replicas of 1 million unique cDNA reads for two donors, one aged 18 to 30 and the other aged 80 or older. The donors were divided into four age groups: young (average roughly 17 years), middle-aged (over 35), aged (approximately 62) and long-lived (nearly 85). Donors of different ages were randomly distributed across sequencing lanes to avoid experimental bias. The study at large found these results: Observed TCR beta diversity per million T cells fell roughly linearly with age, and a significant reduction was already apparent by age roughly 41. Because profiling used bulk unsorted PBMCs, naive and antigen-experienced compartments could not be compared conclusively. Compared with the aged group, the long-lived group had more naive CD4+ T cells, fewer expanded clones and increased TCR diversity, suggesting age selection. Observed TCR beta diversity correlated strongly with the percentage of naive T cells measured by flow cytometry. Estimates of total diversity based on one million sequenced T cells were considered lower bounds and underestimates. Because donor CMV infection status was unknown, age-related changes in expanded clonotypes were potentially confounded.

Clipping removes 1 base from V and 7 bases from J, with 6 as the unmatched junction base count. Sequences GTSNPN (CDR1) and SVGIG (CDR2) are obtained from the germline V gene (reference sequence). The CDR3 measures 14 amino acids from cysteine to phenylalanine. The kept DNA is CDR3 alone, 42 bases in frame from the first base. This clonotype was counted ten times or more. No antigen is known for it. One base away there is no much larger clone; base qualities are not given. The donors were roughly 39 Caucasian individuals from Russia, aged roughly 6 to 100 years, who were systemically healthy. Around 9.9 milliliters of peripheral blood were collected from each donor into EDTA-treated Vacutainer tubes. PBMCs were isolated by Ficoll-Paque density-gradient centrifugation, with at least 7 million obtained per sample. Total RNA was extracted from PBMCs with Trizol reagent, with at least 5 micrograms obtained per sample. For every donor, an aliquot of PBMCs went through flow cytometry to measure the percentages of naive CD45RAhigh/CD27high T cells.

Receptors were amplified or captured by 5' RACE. TCRdb shows the sequencer as Illumina HiSeq 2500. A second roughly 6 to 11 cycle PCR used a sample-barcoded 5' primer and a J-beta primer mix. A unique molecular identifier was introduced onto each TCR beta cDNA molecule by a template-switch 5' adaptor carrying 12 random nucleotides. At least 3 million CDR3-containing paired-end reads were obtained from each sample. The Mint cDNA synthesis kit, primed by a TRBC-specific oligonucleotide, was used to synthesize first-strand cDNA from all RNA. After uracil-DNA glycosylase treatment, a first 18-cycle PCR used universal primers M1SS and BC2_uni_R on all cDNA. On the study's bioinformatics: For normalization, 1 million high-quality reads, each with a distinct molecular identifier, were randomly selected from each sample. Instead of being binned into consensus sequences, reads that shared molecular identifiers were thrown out. MiTCR, set to a Q25 quality threshold and the strictest error-elimination algorithm, was used for CDR3 identification, clonotype clustering and error correction. A nonparametric unseen species model with Euler transformation was used to estimate a lower bound on total TCR beta diversity. TCRdb's own reprocessing of the public reads used fastp at Q25 and MiXCR and kept productive beta chains. Entries that share a CDR3 protein sequence are merged under the most common genes and DNA. TCRdb, not the authors, supplied the V and J calls. A total of over 600,000 distinct CDR3 sequences appear in this sample, about 45% of them only once. Of the sample, approximately 18% falls within the top ten clones.

Sequenced sample: blood. This sequence originates from a man aged 80 or over in good health. Recombination linked TRBV30 to TRBJ2-1, with TRBD1 identical over 8 junction bases. The CDR3 has the sequence CAWSEGTGENEQFF. The bases read TGTGCCTGGAGTGAAGGGACAGGTGAAAATGAGCAGTTCTTC.